In its sample, the clone carrying this T cell receptor beta chain was seen once. What it binds is not known. The PCR contained 60 Vbeta and 13 Jbeta primers. In the original analysis: Per a later analysis, the number of unique TCR beta chains was approximately 80 million, of which roughly 9.9 million were shared. Method: immunoSEQ multiplex PCR; TCRdb's copy keeps in-frame clones and lacks some. The D gene and trimming were derived from the DNA, and the V and J assignments and clone size from that table. The table includes approximately 130,000 clones, approximately 80% detected once. The record originates from a study of cytomegalovirus exposure and HLA in healthy donors. Study-wide background: There were 85 million or so unique TCRs (from HLA-typed donors) in an early data release.

The ends lost 4 bases at V and 5 bases at J; junction bases unmatched: 7. The CDR3 sequence is 16 residues long. Germline V gene sequence: CDR1 LNHDA, CDR2 SQIVND (reference sequence). Study results and caveats: In a later analysis, DRB1 alleles had the most associated TCRs; HLA-C alleles the fewest.

Healthy people donating bone marrow made up the donors. The V and J genes are TRBV19 and TRBJ1-5, with 11 bases aligning to TRBD1. The sequence was collected from a woman aged 40 to 50 in good health and CMV-seronegative. Sample: PBMCs. CDR3 protein: CASSTRTGGNDQPQHF. DNA for the CDR3: TGTGCCAGTAGTACCAGGACAGGGGGCAACGATCAGCCCCAGCATTTT.